Below, 19 T cell receptor beta chains from the same sample are listed, as sequenced in a study of T cell repertoires in cytomegalovirus infection. The antigens of these receptors remain unknown. Via MiXCR, TCRdb re-called the reads, giving one row per CDR3 protein. The sample lists approximately 730,000 distinct CDR3 sequences; just under 30% were seen once. The sample was cultured CD8+ T cells from PBMCs, taken from culture after CMV antigen stimulation. The receptor source for this set is a human donor in good health (CMV status not recorded). Some clones in this sample may be carry-over from other donors' samples.

The chain links TRBV6-2 or TRBV6-3 to TRBJ2-3; D could derive from TRBD1 or TRBD2 (5 bases each). The V end was cut by 2 bases, the J end by 6 bases, with 15 bases between. Per the germline V gene, CDR1 is MNHEY and CDR2 is SVGEGT. The CDR3 is made up of 15 amino acids. The CDR3 spells CASSYGGPGSDTQYF. Here the CDR3 DNA reads TGTGCCAGCAGTTACGGCGGGCCAGGGTCGGATACGCAGTATTTT.

The chain recombines TRBV6-2 or TRBV6-3 with TRBJ2-3; no definite D call. CDR1 and CDR2 (germline): MNHEY, SVGEGT. CDR3 length: 14 amino acids. Trimming cost V 2 bases and J 6 bases, with 12 bases left between them. As DNA, the CDR3 is TGTGCCAGCAGTTACCTCCGTCCTCAGGATACGCAGTATTTT. This codes for CASSYLRPQDTQYF.

The table lists this clonotype with a few counts. V gene TRBV4-1 combines with J gene TRBJ1-2; D gene unclear. The V gene lost 4 bases and the J gene lost 0 bases, with 6 bases spanning the gap. The CDR3 runs to 13 residues. Per the germline V gene, CDR1 is MGHRA and CDR2 is YSYEKL. The CDR3, as DNA: TGCGCCAGCAGCCCGCCGGCTAACTATGGCTACACCTTC. Amino acids: CASSPPANYGYTF.

This chain joins TRBV2 and TRBJ2-5; no definite D call. Germline V gene sequence: CDR1 SNHLY, CDR2 FYNNEI. Trimming cost V 2 bases and J 0 bases, with 10 bases left between them. This CDR3 comprises 15 residues. CDR3 sequence (DNA): TGTGCCAGCAGTGAATTTGGGCCCTACCAAGAGACCCAGTACTTC. Residues: CASSEFGPYQETQYF.

The rearrangement links TRBV7-6 to TRBJ1-5, with a possible D match to TRBD1 (6 bases). The V end was cut by 2 bases, the J end by 3 bases, with 20 bases between. The germline gives CDR1 SGHVS, CDR2 FNYEAQ. The length of the CDR3 is 18 residues. In DNA form, the CDR3 reads TGTGCCAGCAGCTTAATCGCATCCGGGGGCGAGGTCAATCAGCCCCAGCATTTT. Translation gives CASSLIASGGEVNQPQHF.

In this sample, this clonotype turned up a few times. V usage is TRBV12-3 or TRBV12-4 and J usage is TRBJ2-7; D not resolved. This CDR3 has 13 residues. The ends were cut back, 3 bases at V and 2 bases at J, with 8 bases in the middle. The CDR3 spells CASSFGVTYEQYV. For the CDR3, the DNA is TGTGCCAGCAGTTTCGGCGTCACCTACGAGCAGTACGTC.

In its sample, this clonotype was seen a few times. This chain connects TRBV7-6 to TRBJ2-1; D gene uncertain. The V and J ends lost 0 bases and 5 bases respectively, with 11 bases between them. The germline V gene encodes CDR1 SGHVS and CDR2 FNYEAQ. This CDR3 contains 15 residues. The CDR3 is CASSLAPSRNNEQFF. CDR3 bases: TGTGCCAGCAGCTTAGCGCCCTCTAGGAACAATGAGCAGTTCTTC. The full variable domain, its missing parts supplied by reference TRBV7-6 and TRBJ2-1, is GAGVSQSPRYKVTKRGQDVALRCDPISGHVSLYWYRQALGQGPEFLTYFNYEAQQDKSGLPNDRFSAERPEGSISTLTIQRTEQRDSAMYRCASSLAPSRNNEQFFGPGTRLTVL.

The chain carries TRBV20-1 and TRBJ2-3, with a weak D call TRBD1 (6 bases). Between the trimmed V and J ends, which lost 3 bases and 0 bases, there was a span of 19 bases. The germline gives CDR1 DFQATT, CDR2 SNEGSKA (reference sequence). The length of the CDR3 is 17 residues. The CDR3 loop reads CSASRQGIYSSTDTQYF. CDR3 DNA: TGCAGTGCTAGTCGGCAGGGGATCTACTCTAGCACAGATACGCAGTATTTT.

In its sample, this clonotype was seen a few times. J is TRBJ1-6 and V is TRBV27; 8 bases agree with TRBD1. The length of the CDR3 is 15 residues. The germline V gene encodes CDR1 MNHEY and CDR2 SMNVEV (reference sequence). Losses at the gene ends were 0 bases for V and 10 bases for J; bases not matched to a gene: 5. The CDR3 nucleotides are TGTGCCAGCAGTTTATCCGGACAGGGCGGGTCACCCCTCCACTTT. It specifies CASSLSGQGGSPLHF.

V and J are TRBV12-5 and TRBJ2-5, with D maybe TRBD2 (7 bases). CDR1 is LGHNT and CDR2 is FRNRAP in the germline V gene. The CDR3 loop spans 16 amino acids. V was clipped by 2 bases and J by 4 bases, with 17 bases between them. The CDR3 DNA is TGTGCTAGTGGTTTGCCACGAGAGGGGGGGCGAGAGACCCAGTACTTC. As protein: CASGLPREGGRETQYF.

The CDR3 reads CASMGLQETQYF. The CDR3 DNA reads as TGTGCCAGCATGGGGTTACAAGAGACCCAGTACTTC. The chain employs TRBV25-1 and TRBJ2-5; no reliable D call. This CDR3 has 12 amino acids. Germline V lookup: CDR1 MGHDK, CDR2 SYGVNS. V was trimmed by 7 bases and J by 2 bases, leaving 8 bases between them.

The genes are TRBV12-3 or TRBV12-4 and TRBJ1-2; tentatively, D is TRBD1 (6 bases). The CDR3 sequence is 14 residues long. The germline V and J ends were trimmed by 3 bases and 6 bases, with 14 bases remaining between them. The CDR3 sequence: CASSLGGTQNGYTF. As DNA, the CDR3 is TGTGCCAGCAGTTTGGGCGGGACACAGAATGGCTACACCTTC.

On this clonotype: The junction and the germline gene differ at one end; a read error may be behind it. The J gene is TRBJ2-5, the V gene TRBV7-7; 9 bases match TRBD2. The CDR3 covers 15 residues. Germline CDR1 SSHAT, CDR2 FNYEAQ (reference sequence). CDR3: CASSPWSSGGETQYF. CDR3 nucleotide sequence: TGTGCTAGCAGCCCTTGGAGTAGCGGGGGCGAGACCCAGTACTTC.

The sample holds a few counts of this clonotype. The rearrangement links TRBV29-1 to TRBJ2-2; no reliable D call. V was pared by 5 bases and J by 1 base, with 5 bases between. Germline V lookup: CDR1 SQVTM, CDR2 ANQGSEA. The CDR3 runs 12 residues. CDR3 loop: CSVLQNTGELFF. The CDR3 DNA reads TGCAGCGTTCTACAGAACACCGGGGAGCTGTTTTTT.

The chain recombines TRBV19 with TRBJ1-5, with 9 bases lining up with TRBD1. Germline loops: CDR1 LNHDA, CDR2 SQIVND (reference sequence). V lost 7 bases and J lost 7; bases outside the gene matches: 11. There are 15 residues in the CDR3. The CDR3 reads CASKTGTGLEQPQHF. As DNA, the CDR3 is TGTGCCAGTAAAACCGGGACAGGGCTAGAGCAGCCCCAGCATTTT.

This clonotype was recorded a few times. The rearrangement joins TRBV3-1 to TRBJ2-5; no definite D call. Germline CDR1 LGHDT, CDR2 YNNKEL (reference sequence). The CDR3 is made up of 15 amino acids. V was shortened by 4 bases and J by 2 bases, with 14 bases between the two germline ends. The CDR3 region has the DNA TGTGCCAGCAGCCCACCCCAACGGAATCAAGAGACCCAGTACTTC. It encodes CASSPPQRNQETQYF.

In this sample, this clonotype turned up a few times. This chain connects TRBV12-3 or TRBV12-4 to TRBJ1-1; D is possibly TRBD1 (6 bases). The CDR3 length is 13 residues. V was pared by 6 bases and J by 3 bases, with 11 bases between. CDR3 amino acids: CASSPGVYTEAFF. CDR3 DNA: TGTGCCAGCAGCCCAGGGGTTTACACTGAAGCTTTCTTT.

This clonotype came up a few times. The chain joins TRBV12-3 or TRBV12-4 to TRBJ1-1, with D perhaps matching TRBD1 (6 bases). The CDR3 consists of 14 residues. V shed 3 bases and J shed 0 bases, with 8 bases lying between them. The CDR3 DNA follows: TGTGCCAGCAGTTTTAGGACAGTGAACACTGAAGCTTTCTTT. It encodes CASSFRTVNTEAFF.

The rearrangement uses TRBV4-1 and TRBJ2-1; D remains unclear. Germline lookup yields CDR1 MGHRA and CDR2 YSYEKL. The CDR3 has 15 amino acids. Trimming cost V 3 bases and J 2 bases, with 11 bases left between them. The CDR3 spells CASSHEYAAYNEQFF. The CDR3 DNA sequence: TGCGCCAGCAGCCATGAGTATGCCGCCTACAATGAGCAGTTCTTC.